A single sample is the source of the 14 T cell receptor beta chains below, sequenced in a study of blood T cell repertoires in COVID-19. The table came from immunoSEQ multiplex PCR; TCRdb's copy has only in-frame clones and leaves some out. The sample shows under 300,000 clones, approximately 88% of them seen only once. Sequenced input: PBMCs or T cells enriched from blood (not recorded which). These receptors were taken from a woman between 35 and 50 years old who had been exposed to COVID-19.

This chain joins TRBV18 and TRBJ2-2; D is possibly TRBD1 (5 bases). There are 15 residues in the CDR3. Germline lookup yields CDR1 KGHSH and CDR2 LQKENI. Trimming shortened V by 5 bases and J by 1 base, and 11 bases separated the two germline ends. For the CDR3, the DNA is TGTGCCAGCTCAAGAACAGGAGAGAACACCGGGGAGCTGTTTTTT. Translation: CASSRTGENTGELFF.

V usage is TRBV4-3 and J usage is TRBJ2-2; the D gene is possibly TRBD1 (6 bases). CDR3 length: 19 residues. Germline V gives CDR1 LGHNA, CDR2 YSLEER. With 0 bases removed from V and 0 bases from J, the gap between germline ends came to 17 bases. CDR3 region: CASSQDTGRGIANTGELFF. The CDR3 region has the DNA TGCGCCAGCAGCCAAGATACAGGGAGAGGTATAGCGAACACCGGGGAGCTGTTTTTT.

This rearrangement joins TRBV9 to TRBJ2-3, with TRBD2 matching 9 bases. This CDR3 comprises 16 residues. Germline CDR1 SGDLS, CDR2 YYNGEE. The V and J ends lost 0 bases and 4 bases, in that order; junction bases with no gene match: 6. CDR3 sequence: CASSVDAGGPPDTQYF. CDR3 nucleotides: TGTGCCAGCAGCGTAGACGCGGGAGGGCCTCCAGATACGCAGTATTTT.

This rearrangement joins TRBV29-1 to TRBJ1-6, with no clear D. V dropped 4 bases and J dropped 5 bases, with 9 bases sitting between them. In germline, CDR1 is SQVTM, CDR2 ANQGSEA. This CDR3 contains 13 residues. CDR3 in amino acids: CSVAQQDNSPLHF. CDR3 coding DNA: TGCAGCGTTGCCCAGCAGGATAATTCACCCCTCCACTTT. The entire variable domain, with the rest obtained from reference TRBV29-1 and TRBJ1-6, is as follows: SAVISQKPSRDICQRGTSLTIQCQVDSQVTMMFWYRQQPGQSLTLIATANQGSEATYESGFVIDKFPISRPNLTFSTLTVSNMSPEDSSIYLCSVAQQDNSPLHFGNGTRLTVT.

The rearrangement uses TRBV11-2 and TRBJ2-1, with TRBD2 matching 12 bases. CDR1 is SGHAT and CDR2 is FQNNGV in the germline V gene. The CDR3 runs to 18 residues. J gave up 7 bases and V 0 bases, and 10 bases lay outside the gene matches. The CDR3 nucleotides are TGTGCCAGCAGCTTAGATCTAGCTAGCGGGGGGGGTTGGAATGAGCAGTTCTTC. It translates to CASSLDLASGGGWNEQFF.

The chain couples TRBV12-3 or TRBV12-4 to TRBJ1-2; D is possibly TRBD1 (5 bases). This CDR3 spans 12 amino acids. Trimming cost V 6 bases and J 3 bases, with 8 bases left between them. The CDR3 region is CASRGGDYGYTF. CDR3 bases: TGTGCCAGCAGGGGGGGGGACTATGGCTACACCTTC.

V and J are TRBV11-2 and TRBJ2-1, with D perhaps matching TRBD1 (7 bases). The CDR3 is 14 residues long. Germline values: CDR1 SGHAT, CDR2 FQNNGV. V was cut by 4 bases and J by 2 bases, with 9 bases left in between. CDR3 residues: CASSSGGTYNEQFF. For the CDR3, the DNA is TGTGCCAGCAGCTCAGGGGGGACCTACAATGAGCAGTTCTTC.

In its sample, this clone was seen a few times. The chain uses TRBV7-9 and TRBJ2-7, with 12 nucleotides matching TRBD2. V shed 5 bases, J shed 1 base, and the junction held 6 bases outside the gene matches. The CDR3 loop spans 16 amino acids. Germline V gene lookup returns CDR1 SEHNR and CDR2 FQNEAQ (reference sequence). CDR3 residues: CASSASSGGASYEQYF. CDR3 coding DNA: TGTGCCAGCAGCGCGTCTAGCGGGGGGGCGTCCTACGAGCAGTACTTC.

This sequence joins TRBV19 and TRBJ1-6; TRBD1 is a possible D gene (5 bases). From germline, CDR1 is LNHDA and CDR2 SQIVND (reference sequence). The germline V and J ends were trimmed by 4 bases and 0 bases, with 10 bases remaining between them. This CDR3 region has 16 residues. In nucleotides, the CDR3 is TGTGCCAGTAGTAAAGGGGCGAGCTCCTATAATTCACCCCTCCACTTT. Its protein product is CASSKGASSYNSPLHF.

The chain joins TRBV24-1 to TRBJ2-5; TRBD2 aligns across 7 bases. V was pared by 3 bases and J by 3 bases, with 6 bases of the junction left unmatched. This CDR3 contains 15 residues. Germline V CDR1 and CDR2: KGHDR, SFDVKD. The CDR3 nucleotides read TGTGCCACCAGTGATGCCAGCGGGGAAAAAGAGACCCAGTACTTC. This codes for CATSDASGEKETQYF.

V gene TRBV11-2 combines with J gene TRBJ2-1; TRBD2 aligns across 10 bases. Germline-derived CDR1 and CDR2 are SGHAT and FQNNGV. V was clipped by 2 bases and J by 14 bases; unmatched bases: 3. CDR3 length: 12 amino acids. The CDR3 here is CASSLPGTSEFF. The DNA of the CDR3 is TGTGCCAGCAGCTTACCGGGGACTAGCGAGTTCTTC.

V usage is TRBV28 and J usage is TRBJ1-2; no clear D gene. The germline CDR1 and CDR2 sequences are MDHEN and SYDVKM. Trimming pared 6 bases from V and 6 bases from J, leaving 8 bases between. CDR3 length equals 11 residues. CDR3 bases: TGTGCCAGCAGCCTACTACATGGCTACACCTTC. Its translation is CASSLLHGYTF.

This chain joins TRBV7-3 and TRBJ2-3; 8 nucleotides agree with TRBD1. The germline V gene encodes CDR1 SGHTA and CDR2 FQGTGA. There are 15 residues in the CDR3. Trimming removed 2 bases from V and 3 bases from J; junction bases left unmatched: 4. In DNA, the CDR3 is TGTGCCAGCAGCTTATCTCAGGGGGCAACAGATACGCAGTATTTT. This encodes CASSLSQGATDTQYF.

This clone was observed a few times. CDR3 region: CASSSPGRGDYGYTF. The CDR3 DNA reads as TGTGCCAGCAGTTCCCCGGGCAGGGGGGACTATGGCTACACCTTC. This chain uses TRBV6-5 with TRBJ1-2; TRBD1 matches 7 bases. The germline CDR1 and CDR2 sequences are MNHEY and SVGAGI. The trim removed 4 bases at V and 3 bases at J, leaving 8 bases unmatched. This CDR3 is built from 15 residues.